This record looks at one T cell receptor beta chain sequence and its context. This record belongs to a study of blood T cell repertoires in COVID-19. Looked up from germline, CDR1 is LNHDA and CDR2 is SQIVND (reference sequence). The length of the CDR3 is 17 residues. V was pared by 5 bases and J by 7 bases, with 13 bases of the junction left unmatched. Per the authors' pipeline: By means of reference gene primer amplification, nucleated cell counts were estimated. The protocol was immunoSEQ multiplex PCR, while the TCRdb copy is restricted to in-frame clones and leaves out a portion. The V and J calls and clone size come from that table; D and trimming were worked out from the DNA. Here the sample spans fewer than 50,000 clones, roughly 85% being singletons.

This chain links TRBV19 with TRBJ1-6; 8 nucleotides agree with TRBD1. This sequence originates from a man between 65 and 79 years old with acute or convalescent COVID-19. Sequencing input: peripheral blood. CDR3 amino acids: CASSSHSLQGGNSPLHF. The CDR3 coding sequence is TGTGCCAGTAGTTCTCACTCATTACAGGGGGGGAATTCACCCCTCCACTTT.